These 8 T cell receptor beta chains were all obtained from the same sample, sequenced in a study of OX40 agonist ivuxolimab in advanced cancers. Assay: immunoSEQ multiplex PCR; the TCRdb copy retains only in-frame clones and omits some. In the table there are roughly 83,000 clones, about 81% of which are singletons. The sequences come from CD4+ or CD8+ T cells sorted from blood, collected in a trial of the OX40 agonist ivuxolimab. Source of these receptors: an adult with an advanced solid tumor such as melanoma, head and neck, liver or kidney cancer.

The chain is built from TRBV7-2 and TRBJ2-1, with 9 bases fitting TRBD2. With 4 bases clipped from V and 6 bases from J, the junction kept 13 bases outside the gene matches. This CDR3 contains 17 residues. Germline V gene lookup returns CDR1 SGHTA and CDR2 FQGNSA. CDR3 sequence (DNA): TGTGCCAGCAGCTCTCGACTGGGCGGGGGGGCGCTCAATGAGCAGTTCTTC. This encodes CASSSRLGGGALNEQFF.

The chain uses TRBV11-2 and TRBJ2-1; TRBD2 agrees at 12 bases. CDR3 length equals 15 residues. J lost 9 bases, V lost 4 bases, and 7 bases had no gene match. Germline V gene sequence: CDR1 SGHAT, CDR2 FQNNGV. CDR3 DNA: TGTGCCAGCAGCTCAACTAGCGGGAGGTTAAGTGAGCAGTTCTTC. Protein sequence: CASSSTSGRLSEQFF.

The chain carries TRBV27 and TRBJ2-1; D tentatively reads TRBD1 or TRBD2 (5 bases each). V was pared by 1 base and J by 2 bases, with 15 bases between. CDR1 is MNHEY, CDR2 SMNVEV, per germline (reference sequence). The CDR3 loop spans 17 amino acids. The CDR3 DNA follows: TGTGCCAGCAGTTTATTAACCCCTCGAGGGGCCTACAATGAGCAGTTCTTC. It is translated as CASSLLTPRGAYNEQFF.

The chain has TRBV9 and TRBJ2-7; 7 nucleotides line up with TRBD2. This CDR3 is 16 amino acids long. The V gene end was trimmed by 0 bases and the J gene end by 0 bases; junction bases not matched to a gene: 6. The germline CDR1 and CDR2 sequences are SGDLS and YYNGEE. CDR3 bases: TGTGCCAGCAGCGTAGAAGCTAGCGGATCCTCCTACGAGCAGTACTTC. Translation: CASSVEASGSSYEQYF.

The chain uses TRBV2 and TRBJ2-3, with D possibly matching TRBD2 (6 bases). Looked up from germline, CDR1 is SNHLY and CDR2 is FYNNEI. V dropped 7 bases and J dropped 4 bases, with 9 bases sitting between them. The CDR3 has 12 residues. CDR3 region: CASTPGADTQYF. In DNA, the CDR3 is TGTGCCAGCACTCCGGGGGCAGATACGCAGTATTTT.

This clone was seen only once. The sample contains more than one DNA sequence encoding this CDR3. DNA for the CDR3: TGTGCCAGCAGTTTAGGGACAAGAGATACGCAGTATTTT. Amino acid sequence: CASSLGTRDTQYF. V and J are TRBV6-5 and TRBJ2-3; weak D call: TRBD1 (6 bases). The V end lost 4 bases, the J end lost 5 bases, and 10 bases lay between the germline ends. Germline V gene sequence: CDR1 MNHEY, CDR2 SVGAGI. The CDR3 is 13 residues long.

The chain joins TRBV19 to TRBJ2-6; D call uncertain. Germline values: CDR1 LNHDA, CDR2 SQIVND (reference sequence). The ends were cut back, 1 base at V and 2 bases at J, with 6 bases in the middle. The CDR3 runs 15 residues. DNA of the CDR3: TGTGCCAGTAGTATAGCGTCGGCTGGGGCCAACGTCCTGACTTTC. It translates to CASSIASAGANVLTF.

This chain links TRBV4-1 with TRBJ1-6; no clear D gene. Germline CDR1 reads MGHRA; CDR2 reads YSYEKL. V shed 1 base and J shed 8 bases, with 9 bases lying between them. This CDR3 region has 14 residues. For the CDR3, the DNA is TGCGCCAGCAGCCAAGGGATAATGGATTCACCCCTCCACTTT. It is translated as CASSQGIMDSPLHF.